This T cell receptor (beta chain) was documented in a study of T cell changes during pregnancy in multiple sclerosis. Profiling relied on immunoSEQ multiplex PCR, and the TCRdb table lists in-frame clones only, not all of them. This sample carries tens of thousands of clones, 80% to 95% of them seen once, and the ten largest clones take roughly 0.6%. Deletions cut 2 bases from V and 7 bases from J, with 23 bases between. The length of the CDR3 is 16 residues. In germline, CDR1 is GTSNPN, CDR2 SVGIG (reference sequence). This clone has just one count. V gene TRBV30 combines with J gene TRBJ1-2; D is ambiguous. This TCR was sampled from a female donor in good health, enrolled as a control in a pregnancy study. Material: CD4+ T cells from peripheral blood mononuclear cells, obtained after pregnancy. This CDR3 is CAWSRGRIRSTGGYTF. CDR3 nucleotide sequence: TGTGCCTGGAGTCGAGGCCGAATTAGGTCAACGGGTGGCTACACCTTC.